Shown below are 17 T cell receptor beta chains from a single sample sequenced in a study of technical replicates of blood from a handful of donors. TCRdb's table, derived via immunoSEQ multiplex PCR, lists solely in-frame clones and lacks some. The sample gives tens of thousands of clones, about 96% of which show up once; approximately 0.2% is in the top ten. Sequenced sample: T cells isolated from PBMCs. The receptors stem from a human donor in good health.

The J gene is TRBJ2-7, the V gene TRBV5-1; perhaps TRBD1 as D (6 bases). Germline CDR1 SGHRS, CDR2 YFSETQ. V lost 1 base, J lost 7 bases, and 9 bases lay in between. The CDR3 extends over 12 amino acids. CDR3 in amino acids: CASSLTGREQYF. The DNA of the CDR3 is TGCGCCAGCAGCTTGACAGGGCGGGAGCAGTACTTC. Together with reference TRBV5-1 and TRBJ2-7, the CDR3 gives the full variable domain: KAGVTQTPRYLIKTRGQQVTLSCSPISGHRSVSWYQQTPGQGLQFLFEYFSETQRNKGNFPGRFSGRQFSNSRSEMNVSTLELGDSALYLCASSLTGREQYFGPGTRLTVT.

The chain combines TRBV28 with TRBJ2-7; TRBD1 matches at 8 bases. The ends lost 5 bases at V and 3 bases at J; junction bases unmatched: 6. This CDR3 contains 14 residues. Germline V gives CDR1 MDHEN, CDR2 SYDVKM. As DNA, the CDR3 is TGTGCCAGCAGTCGGACAGGGTTGAGCTACGAGCAGTACTTC. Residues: CASSRTGLSYEQYF.

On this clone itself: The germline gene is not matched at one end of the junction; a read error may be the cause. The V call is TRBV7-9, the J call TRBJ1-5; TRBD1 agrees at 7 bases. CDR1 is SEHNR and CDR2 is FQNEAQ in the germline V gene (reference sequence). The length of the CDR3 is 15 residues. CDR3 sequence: CASSSGLGGKQPQHF. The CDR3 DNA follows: TGTGCCAGCAGCTCTGGCCTAGGGGGCAAACAGCCCCAGCATTTT.

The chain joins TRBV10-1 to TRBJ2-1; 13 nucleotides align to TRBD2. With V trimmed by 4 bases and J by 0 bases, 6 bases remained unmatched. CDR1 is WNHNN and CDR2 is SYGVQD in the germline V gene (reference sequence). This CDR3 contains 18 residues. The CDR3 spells CASSVTSGRASSYNEQFF. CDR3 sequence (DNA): TGCGCCAGCAGTGTCACTAGCGGGAGGGCTAGCTCCTACAATGAGCAGTTCTTC.

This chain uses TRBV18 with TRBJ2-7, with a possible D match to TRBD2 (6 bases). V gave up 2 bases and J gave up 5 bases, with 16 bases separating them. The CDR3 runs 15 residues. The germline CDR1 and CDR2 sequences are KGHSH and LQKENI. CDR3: CASSPIGGNSHEQYF. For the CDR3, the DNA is TGTGCCAGCTCACCAATTGGCGGGAATTCCCACGAGCAGTACTTC. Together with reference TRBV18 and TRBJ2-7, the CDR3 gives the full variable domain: NAGVMQNPRHLVRRRGQEARLRCSPMKGHSHVYWYRQLPEEGLKFMVYLQKENIIDESGMPKERFSAEFPKEGPSILRIQQVVRGDSAAYFCASSPIGGNSHEQYFGPGTRLTVT.

The CDR3 is CASTLGPGQLWENSPLHF. The CDR3 DNA reads as TGTGCCAGCACTCTTGGCCCTGGACAGTTGTGGGAGAATTCACCCCTCCACTTT. V is TRBV18 and J is TRBJ1-6; D might be TRBD1 (6 bases). The germline gives CDR1 KGHSH, CDR2 LQKENI. The CDR3 spans 18 residues. Trimming stripped 8 bases from V and 7 bases from J, with 27 bases between. Filled out from reference TRBV18 and TRBJ1-6, the complete variable domain reads NAGVMQNPRHLVRRRGQEARLRCSPMKGHSHVYWYRQLPEEGLKFMVYLQKENIIDESGMPKERFSAEFPKEGPSILRIQQVVRGDSAAYFCASTLGPGQLWENSPLHFGNGTRLTVT.

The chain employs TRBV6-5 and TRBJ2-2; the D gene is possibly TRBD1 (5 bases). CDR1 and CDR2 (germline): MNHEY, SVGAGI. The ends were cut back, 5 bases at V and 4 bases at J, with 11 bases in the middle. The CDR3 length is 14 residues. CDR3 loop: CASSPRVSTGELFF. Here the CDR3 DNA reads TGTGCCAGCAGTCCCAGGGTGAGCACCGGGGAGCTGTTTTTT.

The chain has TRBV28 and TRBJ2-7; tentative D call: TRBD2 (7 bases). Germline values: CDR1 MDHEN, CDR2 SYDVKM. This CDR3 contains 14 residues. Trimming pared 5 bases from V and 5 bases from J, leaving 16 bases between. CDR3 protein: CASSTPGGLHEQYF. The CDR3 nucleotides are TGTGCCAGCAGTACCCCGGGGGGCTTGCACGAGCAGTACTTC.

This chain's CDR3 is CASSYLSGSGYEQYF. CDR3 nucleotides: TGTGCCAGCAGTTACTTGAGCGGGAGCGGCTACGAGCAGTACTTC. The chain joins TRBV27 to TRBJ2-7, with 8 bases lining up with TRBD2. This CDR3 has 15 residues. Germline-derived CDR1 and CDR2 are MNHEY and SMNVEV (reference sequence). V was clipped by 4 bases and J by 3 bases; unmatched bases: 8.

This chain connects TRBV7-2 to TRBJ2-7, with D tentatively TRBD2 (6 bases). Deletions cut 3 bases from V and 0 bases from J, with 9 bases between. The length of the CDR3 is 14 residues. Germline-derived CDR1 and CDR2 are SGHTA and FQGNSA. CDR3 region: CASSFLGSSYEQYF. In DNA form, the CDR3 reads TGTGCCAGCAGCTTTCTCGGGAGCTCCTACGAGCAGTACTTC.

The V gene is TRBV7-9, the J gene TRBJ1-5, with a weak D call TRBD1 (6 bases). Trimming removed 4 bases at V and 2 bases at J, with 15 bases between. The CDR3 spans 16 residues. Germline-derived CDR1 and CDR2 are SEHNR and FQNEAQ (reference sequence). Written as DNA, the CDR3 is TGTGCCAGCAGCTCTACAGGGTACGGGCGCAATCAGCCCCAGCATTTT. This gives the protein CASSSTGYGRNQPQHF.

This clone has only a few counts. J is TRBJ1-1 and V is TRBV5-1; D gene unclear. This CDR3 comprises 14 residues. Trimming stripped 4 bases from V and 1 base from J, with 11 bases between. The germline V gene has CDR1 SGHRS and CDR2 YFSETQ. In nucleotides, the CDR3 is TGCGCCAGCAGCCGTCTCGAGCAGAACACTGAAGCTTTCTTT. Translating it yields CASSRLEQNTEAFF.

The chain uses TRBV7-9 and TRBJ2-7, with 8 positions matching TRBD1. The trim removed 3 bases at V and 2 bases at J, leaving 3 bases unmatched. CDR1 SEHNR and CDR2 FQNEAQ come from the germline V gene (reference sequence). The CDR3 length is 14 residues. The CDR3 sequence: CASSFQGAAYEQYF. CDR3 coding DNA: TGTGCCAGCAGCTTTCAGGGGGCGGCCTACGAGCAGTACTTC.

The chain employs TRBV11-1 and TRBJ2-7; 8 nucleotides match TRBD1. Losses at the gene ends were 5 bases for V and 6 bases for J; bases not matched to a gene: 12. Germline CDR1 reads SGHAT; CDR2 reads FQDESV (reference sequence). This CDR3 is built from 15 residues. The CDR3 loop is CASSPHLGQGGEQYF. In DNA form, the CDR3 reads TGTGCCAGCAGCCCCCATCTAGGACAGGGCGGCGAGCAGTACTTC.

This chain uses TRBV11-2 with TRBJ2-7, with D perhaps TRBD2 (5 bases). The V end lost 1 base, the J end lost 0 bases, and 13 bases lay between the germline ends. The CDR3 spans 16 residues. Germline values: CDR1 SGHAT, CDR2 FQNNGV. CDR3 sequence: CASSLVTGSPSYEQYF. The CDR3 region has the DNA TGTGCCAGCAGCTTAGTTACGGGGAGTCCCTCCTACGAGCAGTACTTC.

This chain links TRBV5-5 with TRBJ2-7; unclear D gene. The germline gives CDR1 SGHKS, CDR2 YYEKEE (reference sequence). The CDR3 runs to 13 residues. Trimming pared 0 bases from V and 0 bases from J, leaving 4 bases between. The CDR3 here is CASSLGASYEQYF. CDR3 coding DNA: TGTGCCAGCAGCTTGGGAGCCTCCTACGAGCAGTACTTC.

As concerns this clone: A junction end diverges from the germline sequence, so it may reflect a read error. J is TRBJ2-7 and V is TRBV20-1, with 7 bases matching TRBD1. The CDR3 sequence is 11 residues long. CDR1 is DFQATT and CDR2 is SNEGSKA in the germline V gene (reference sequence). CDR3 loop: CSALFRDSPIF. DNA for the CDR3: TGCAGTGCCCTATTCCGGGACAGCCCGATTTTC.